This T cell receptor (beta chain) was profiled in a study of beta chain features in type 1 diabetes (dated 2018 in TCRdb). Concerning the study at large: No differences in mean age, gender distribution, total cell number or subset yield were found between patients and healthy donors. The study compared the TCRB repertoires of sorted circulating CD4+ T cell subsets in recently diagnosed type 1 diabetes patients with those in matched healthy donors. Whereas all 30 or so donors provided naive and central memory subsets, regulatory and stem cell-like memory subsets were isolated from just 8 patients and about 8 healthy donors. A total of 90 million to 120 million sorted cells were examined across all samples, and a strong correlation was observed between cell number per subset and RNA yield. Broad study findings and their caveats: In all four CD4+ subsets, TCRB CDR3 length was moderately but significantly shorter in type 1 diabetes patients. Naive, central memory and regulatory TCRB repertoires appeared more similar among patients than among healthy donors. Because cDNA was sequenced instead of genomic DNA, highly expressing activated cells could be over-represented, though the groups showed no difference in activation or CD3 levels. HLA sub-analyses involved small numbers of individuals, so any influence of HLA type on TCRB rearrangement remained unresolved. Fewer insertions and more nucleotide deletions at VDJ recombination sites were observed in patients with type 1 diabetes, implying thymic rearrangement abnormalities. Shorter templates might be favored by PCR, yet because patient and control samples were amplified and corrected together, any such skew would affect both groups equally.

The entire isolated RNA was reverse transcribed using the High Capacity cDNA Reverse Transcription Kit, and thus expressed TCRB transcripts were sequenced. Deep immunoSEQ sequencing was performed on naive, central memory and regulatory T cell samples, with an average of about 3.57 million total reads per sample. Sorted cells were lysed in RLT buffer, and RNA was extracted using DNase-treated RNeasy Micro or Mini kits according to cell number. To prevent cross-contamination, every cell subset was processed on its own, while patient and healthy donor samples were processed together. The immunoSEQ multiplex PCR was used to amplify TCRB sequences from cDNA, generating 87-bp fragments that spanned the CDR3 region. Sequencing of the amplicons was done on the Illumina HiSeq platform. On the authors' methods: Synthetic template baselines were used to correct PCR bias computationally, reads within Hamming distance 2 were collapsed, and singletons that could not be merged were discarded. Reads were aligned against IMGT to assign V, D and J genes, CDR3 length and insertions or deletions at six rearrangement sites. Clonotype counts were normalized to sorted cell number within each subset before computing true diversity and Gini coefficients with the tcR R package. The overlap coefficient, calculated on TCRB nucleotide sequences, was used to measure repertoire sharing. As a proxy for the pre-selection repertoire, out-of-frame TCRB sequences from naive cells were analyzed. Imported from immuneACCESS, the table was reduced by TCRdb to in-frame sequences with V and J called. These copies leave out some clones; in studies compared against another copy, an unresolved V gene accounts for under half, and the cause of the remainder is not known. Clone size and V and J calls were adopted from that table, with D and trimming inferred from the DNA. The sample records some 240,000 clones, roughly 17% of which are singletons. The ten most abundant clones make up 0.065% to 0.1% of the sample.

Remarks on this clone: The clone's antigen remains unknown. Nothing much larger sits one base from this clone, and base qualities are not available.

A single peripheral blood draw of around 120 mL on average was collected from each donor into heparinised tubes. Naive, central memory, regulatory and stem cell-like memory CD4+ T cells were sorted on a BD FACSAria II using a panel including CD45RO, CCR7, CD25, CD127, CD95 and CD27. Purity was above 98% for every sorted population. PBMCs were isolated right away by Lymphoprep density gradient centrifugation and were stained directly, without culture. Samples were stained and sorted in pairs, with one healthy donor and one patient per experiment, so that batch effects were minimized. The sequence was obtained from a man between 25 and 39 years old with type 1 diabetes. The source material was naive CD4+ T cells from blood. Read against the paper, the sample's cell subset or site label means: true naive CD4+ T cells.

The base sequence is TGTGCCAGCAGCTTTCGACTAGCGGGACAGGAGACCCAGTACTTC. Its protein reads: CASSFRLAGQETQYF. Rearrangement joined TRBV7-2 to TRBJ2-5, and 11 bases in between align with TRBD2. The germline V gene supplies CDR1 SGHTA and CDR2 FQGNSA. Relative to germline, V is missing 3 bases and J is missing 5 bases, with 5 bases of the junction outside any gene match. The CDR3, from cysteine to phenylalanine, totals 15 residues. Only the CDR3 DNA stays, 45 bases, in frame from base 1.